The 30 T cell receptor beta chains below all came from one sample that was sequenced in a study of T cell responses to AZD1222 COVID-19 vaccine. TCRdb's copy holds only in-frame clones and misses some; the assay was immunoSEQ multiplex PCR. The sample lists roughly 120,000 clones; less than 95% were seen once. This specimen consisted of peripheral blood, obtained on day 0 of AZD1222 vaccination. The receptors originated from an adult in good health.

This clone was found once. This sequence joins TRBV30 and TRBJ1-2, with a possible D match to TRBD1 (5 bases). This CDR3 contains 12 residues. V shed 8 bases and J shed 6 bases, with 16 bases lying between them. CDR1 and CDR2 (germline): GTSNPN, SVGIG (reference sequence). DNA of the CDR3: TGTGCCGGACGCCGGGGGGAGGATGGCTACACCTTC. Its translation is CAGRRGEDGYTF.

J is TRBJ1-1 and V is TRBV12-3 or TRBV12-4; D uncertain. The CDR3 contains 12 residues. V was cut by 7 bases and J by 4 bases, with 10 bases left in between. CDR3 sequence: CASTLGGTEAFF. CDR3 bases: TGTGCCAGCACCCTAGGAGGCACTGAAGCTTTCTTT.

V and J are TRBV12-3 or TRBV12-4 and TRBJ2-7; TRBD1 agrees at 8 bases. The CDR3 consists of 12 residues. Unmatched junction bases numbered 1, after V lost 5 bases and J lost 4 bases. The CDR3 DNA follows: TGTGCCAGCAGTCGGACAGGGTACGAGCAGTACTTC. Its protein is CASSRTGYEQYF.

V and J are TRBV30 and TRBJ1-2; the match to TRBD1 covers 7 bases. From germline, CDR1 is GTSNPN and CDR2 SVGIG (reference sequence). J was trimmed by 7 bases and V by 0 bases; bases with no gene match: 11. This CDR3 comprises 15 residues. The CDR3 region is CAWSVPDRKEGGYTF. As DNA, the CDR3 is TGTGCCTGGAGTGTACCGGACAGGAAGGAGGGTGGCTACACCTTC.

This clone was found once. The chain joins TRBV27 to TRBJ2-7; D is unresolved. The CDR3 consists of 14 residues. Germline CDR1 is MNHEY and CDR2 is SMNVEV (reference sequence). Trimming cost V 5 bases and J 2 bases, with 13 bases left between them. CDR3 nucleotide sequence: TGTGCCAGCAGTCCCCTAGGCAGGCCCTACGAGCAGTACTTC. Amino acid sequence: CASSPLGRPYEQYF.

This chain uses TRBV5-4 with TRBJ1-1; 10 nucleotides match TRBD1. The V gene end was trimmed by 3 bases and the J gene end by 1 base; junction bases not matched to a gene: 9. The length of the CDR3 is 17 residues. Germline CDR1 and CDR2: SGHNT and YYREEE (reference sequence). CDR3: CASSSGTGAPRNTEAFF. DNA for the CDR3: TGTGCCAGCAGCTCCGGGACAGGGGCCCCTAGGAACACTGAAGCTTTCTTT.

The V and J genes are TRBV20-1 and TRBJ1-4; a weak D match, TRBD1 (5 bases). Trimming removed 5 bases from V and 5 bases from J, with 6 bases in between. Per the germline V gene, CDR1 is DFQATT and CDR2 is SNEGSKA (reference sequence). The CDR3 spans 11 residues. This CDR3 reads CSAYRNEKLFF. The CDR3 DNA reads TGCAGTGCTTACAGGAATGAAAAACTGTTTTTT.

The V and J genes are TRBV6-5 and TRBJ1-1; D remains unclear. The CDR3 runs 11 residues. In germline, CDR1 is MNHEY, CDR2 SVGAGI. The germline V and J ends were trimmed by 7 bases and 5 bases, with 8 bases remaining between them. The CDR3 DNA follows: TGTGCCAGCAATAGGCTAACTGAAGCTTTCTTT. The encoded protein is CASNRLTEAFF.

The chain joins TRBV18 to TRBJ1-2; TRBD1 agrees at 8 bases. Germline-derived CDR1 and CDR2 are KGHSH and LQKENI. The CDR3 runs 13 residues. Trimming took 2 bases from V and 6 from J; bases not matched to a gene: 2. CDR3 region: CASSPSTGDGYTF. The CDR3, as DNA: TGTGCCAGCTCACCATCGACAGGGGATGGCTACACCTTC.

V is TRBV19 and J is TRBJ2-7, with D possibly being TRBD1 (5 bases). The CDR3 covers 14 residues. Germline V gene sequence: CDR1 LNHDA, CDR2 SQIVND (reference sequence). Trimming cost V 4 bases and J 6 bases, with 16 bases left between them. The CDR3 nucleotides read TGTGCCAGTAGTACCACAGGCCCTAGGGCCGAGCAGTACTTC. Translating gives CASSTTGPRAEQYF. Looking up the rest from reference TRBV19 and TRBJ2-7 gives the full variable domain: DGGITQSPKYLFRKEGQNVTLSCEQNLNHDAMYWYRQDPGQGLRLIYYSQIVNDFQKGDIAEGYSVSREKKESFPLTVTSAQKNPTAFYLCASSTTGPRAEQYFGPGTRLTVT.

CDR3 residues: CASRSPGRDSPLHF. CDR3 bases: TGTGCCAGCAGATCCCCGGGGCGAGATTCACCCCTCCACTTT. The rearrangement joins TRBV2 to TRBJ1-6; D perhaps matches TRBD1 (5 bases). Germline V gives CDR1 SNHLY, CDR2 FYNNEI. CDR3 length: 14 residues. V lost 6 bases and J 8 bases, leaving 14 bases between the germline ends.

The rearrangement links TRBV18 to TRBJ1-4; no firm D call. Germline V gives CDR1 KGHSH, CDR2 LQKENI. Trimming took 6 bases from V and 8 from J, leaving 16 bases between them. The CDR3 is made up of 14 amino acids. The DNA of the CDR3 is TGTGCCAGCTCTAGAGGCGGGGTAGAAGAAAAACTGTTTTTT. The encoded protein is CASSRGGVEEKLFF. The full variable domain, completed using reference TRBV18 and TRBJ1-4, is NAGVMQNPRHLVRRRGQEARLRCSPMKGHSHVYWYRQLPEEGLKFMVYLQKENIIDESGMPKERFSAEFPKEGPSILRIQQVVRGDSAAYFCASSRGGVEEKLFFGSGTQLSVL.

The rearrangement joins TRBV2 to TRBJ1-1, with D possibly being TRBD1 (5 bases). V shed 3 bases and J shed 1 base, with 18 bases lying between them. This CDR3 is built from 17 residues. Germline V gene lookup returns CDR1 SNHLY and CDR2 FYNNEI. The CDR3 DNA sequence: TGTGCCAGCAGTGAGCTGAACGCAGGGAGGGGGAACACTGAAGCTTTCTTT. Protein product: CASSELNAGRGNTEAFF. The entire variable domain, with the rest obtained from reference TRBV2 and TRBJ1-1, is as follows: EPEVTQTPSHQVTQMGQEVILRCVPISNHLYFYWYRQILGQKVEFLVSFYNNEISEKSEIFDDQFSVERPDGSNFTLKIRSTKLEDSAMYFCASSELNAGRGNTEAFFGQGTRLTVV.

This CDR3 reads CASRGGGGVQPQHF. The CDR3 nucleotides read TGTGCCAGCCGGGGAGGGGGGGGCGTTCAGCCCCAGCATTTT. This chain links TRBV27 with TRBJ1-5; weak D call: TRBD1 (6 bases). The CDR3 loop spans 14 amino acids. Looked up from germline, CDR1 is MNHEY and CDR2 is SMNVEV (reference sequence). The V end lost 8 bases, the J end lost 6 bases, and 17 bases lay between the germline ends.

The chain has TRBV19 and TRBJ1-4; 8 nucleotides agree with TRBD1. The germline gives CDR1 LNHDA, CDR2 SQIVND (reference sequence). The CDR3 runs to 15 residues. J gave up 7 bases and V 9 bases, and 13 bases lay outside the gene matches. The CDR3 bases are TGTGCCAGCAAGACAACAGGGGGACGTGGTGAAAAACTGTTTTTT. This gives the protein CASKTTGGRGEKLFF.

J is TRBJ1-2 and V is TRBV27; tentatively, D is TRBD1 (6 bases). Between the trimmed V and J ends, which lost 5 bases and 0 bases, there was a span of 10 bases. The CDR3 runs to 14 residues. Germline CDR1 reads MNHEY; CDR2 reads SMNVEV (reference sequence). The chain's CDR3 is CASSRDKANYGYTF. The CDR3 nucleotides are TGTGCCAGCAGTCGGGACAAAGCTAACTATGGCTACACCTTC.

The chain links TRBV29-1 to TRBJ2-2, with D possibly being TRBD1 or TRBD2 (7 bases each). There are 13 residues in the CDR3. With 6 bases removed from V and 5 bases from J, the gap between germline ends came to 13 bases. CDR1 SQVTM and CDR2 ANQGSEA come from the germline V gene. The CDR3 DNA sequence: TGCAGCGTAAACAGGGGAGGGACCGGGGAGCTGTTTTTT. It translates to CSVNRGGTGELFF.

The rearrangement joins TRBV6-6 to TRBJ2-1; TRBD2 matches 9 bases. This CDR3 contains 16 residues. Per germline, CDR1 MNHNY and CDR2 SVGAGI (reference sequence). Unmatched junction bases numbered 11, after V lost 5 bases and J lost 6 bases. DNA of the CDR3: TGTGCCAGCAGTCCCCAGGGTAGCGGGAGTTCCAATGAGCAGTTCTTC. Protein sequence: CASSPQGSGSSNEQFF.

CDR3 in amino acids: CSGSLAGGATDTQYF. DNA of the CDR3: TGCAGCGGGTCACTAGCGGGAGGGGCCACAGATACGCAGTATTTT. This chain uses TRBV29-1 with TRBJ2-3; TRBD2 matches 13 bases. The germline V gene has CDR1 SQVTM and CDR2 ANQGSEA. This CDR3 is built from 15 residues. V dropped 7 bases and J dropped 2; count of bases not matched to a gene: 6.

For the CDR3, the DNA is TGTGCCAGCAGCCAAGGGGGGGGCGCAGGTGAAAAACTGTTTTTT. Protein product: CASSQGGGAGEKLFF. This rearrangement joins TRBV3-1 (or the pseudogene TRBV3-2) to TRBJ1-4, with a weak D call TRBD1 (6 bases). Germline V gene sequence: CDR1 LGHDT, CDR2 YNNKEL (reference sequence). The CDR3 totals 15 residues. V lost 1 base, J lost 7 bases, and 13 bases lay in between.

In its sample, this clone was seen many times. The chain links TRBV11-2 to TRBJ2-7, with unresolved D. The CDR3 runs 11 residues. Trimming removed 5 bases at V and 7 bases at J, with 9 bases between. CDR1 is SGHAT and CDR2 is FQNNGV in the germline V gene. CDR3 nucleotide sequence: TGTGCCAGCAGCCAAGGTGTGGAGCAGTACTTC. It yields the protein CASSQGVEQYF.

CDR3 bases: TGTGCCAGCAGCTTAACGGTCCTAGCCAGCACAGATACGCAGTATTTT. This codes for CASSLTVLASTDTQYF. This chain links TRBV7-3 with TRBJ2-3, with D perhaps matching TRBD2 (5 bases). V was clipped by 0 bases and J by 0 bases, with 10 bases between them. Germline-derived CDR1 and CDR2 are SGHTA and FQGTGA. The CDR3 is 16 amino acids.

Written as DNA, the CDR3 is TGTGCCAGCAGCCCATACAGGGCTGCTAGGGACACTGAAGCTTTCTTT. Protein product: CASSPYRAARDTEAFF. This rearrangement joins TRBV7-9 to TRBJ1-1; possible D gene TRBD1, 6 bases. Trimming shortened V by 5 bases and J by 3 bases, and 19 bases separated the two germline ends. The CDR3 runs to 16 residues. Germline V gene lookup returns CDR1 SEHNR and CDR2 FQNEAQ (reference sequence).

The chain carries TRBV2 and TRBJ1-1, with 7 nucleotides matching TRBD1. CDR3 length: 13 residues. CDR1 is SNHLY, CDR2 FYNNEI, per germline. The V gene end was trimmed by 5 bases and the J gene end by 4 bases; junction bases not matched to a gene: 4. The CDR3 reads CASSPGQSTEAFF. The CDR3 DNA follows: TGTGCCAGCAGTCCGGGACAGAGCACTGAAGCTTTCTTT. Full variable domain (rest looked up from reference TRBV2 and TRBJ1-1): EPEVTQTPSHQVTQMGQEVILRCVPISNHLYFYWYRQILGQKVEFLVSFYNNEISEKSEIFDDQFSVERPDGSNFTLKIRSTKLEDSAMYFCASSPGQSTEAFFGQGTRLTVV.

The V gene is TRBV7-8, the J gene TRBJ1-2; no reliable D call. The CDR3 consists of 13 residues. Germline V gene data show CDR1 as SGHVS and CDR2 as FQNEAQ. V dropped 5 bases and J dropped 8 bases, with 15 bases sitting between them. CDR3 region: CASSARTGGGYTF. CDR3 bases: TGTGCCAGCAGCGCCCGGACGGGCGGGGGCTACACCTTC.

The rearrangement links TRBV6-5 to TRBJ1-4; possible D gene TRBD1, 5 bases. The CDR3 is made up of 14 amino acids. CDR1 MNHEY and CDR2 SVGAGI come from the germline V gene. Trimming took 5 bases from V and 7 from J, leaving 14 bases between them. The CDR3 region has the DNA TGTGCCAGCAGTCTTTTAGGGGTGGCTGAAAAACTGTTTTTT. Protein: CASSLLGVAEKLFF.

The chain uses TRBV28 and TRBJ1-1, with no clear D. Germline loops: CDR1 MDHEN, CDR2 SYDVKM. V lost 2 bases, J lost 9 bases, and 10 bases lay in between. This CDR3 spans 12 amino acids. The CDR3 loop is CASSLGLQKAFF. The CDR3 DNA sequence: TGTGCCAGCAGTTTAGGTTTACAAAAAGCTTTCTTT.

The chain links TRBV27 to TRBJ1-1; tentatively, D is TRBD1 (6 bases). The ends were cut back, 7 bases at V and 4 bases at J, with 16 bases in the middle. The germline CDR1 and CDR2 sequences are MNHEY and SMNVEV (reference sequence). The CDR3 contains 14 residues. The CDR3 bases are TGTGCCAGCACCCTCTCGACAGGCGTCACTGAAGCTTTCTTT. Protein: CASTLSTGVTEAFF.

The V gene is TRBV6-1, the J gene TRBJ2-2; D is uncertain. CDR1 is MNHNS, CDR2 SASEGT, per germline. V lost 1 base, J lost 1 base, and 7 bases lay in between. This CDR3 is built from 15 residues. The chain's CDR3 is CASSEEGLNTGELFF. In DNA, the CDR3 is TGTGCCAGCAGTGAAGAAGGGTTGAACACCGGGGAGCTGTTTTTT.

About this clone itself: Other nucleotide sequences from this sample produce the same CDR3. The genes are TRBV3-1 (or the pseudogene TRBV3-2) and TRBJ1-5; possible D gene TRBD1, 6 bases. The germline V gene encodes CDR1 LGHDT and CDR2 YNNKEL (reference sequence). This CDR3 region has 15 residues. Trimming pared 1 base from V and 5 bases from J, leaving 12 bases between. CDR3 nucleotide sequence: TGTGCCAGCAGCCAAGGGGCAGGGGATTATCAGCCCCAGCATTTT. Protein sequence: CASSQGAGDYQPQHF.